The 8 T cell receptor beta chains below all came from one sample that was sequenced in a study of cytomegalovirus exposure and HLA in healthy donors. Researchers ran the PCR with 60 Vbeta and 13 Jbeta primers. Repertoires were generated with immunoSEQ multiplex PCR, while TCRdb's copy carries only in-frame clones and drops some. Among roughly 110,000 clones listed, more than 75% were seen once. The sample comprised PBMCs. These receptors were collected from a woman aged 40 to 55 in good health and CMV-seropositive.

This rearrangement joins TRBV6-5 to TRBJ1-2; D uncertain. The V end was cut by 0 bases, the J end by 2 bases, with 4 bases between. The V gene's germline CDR1 is MNHEY and CDR2 SVGAGI. The CDR3 has 13 residues. The CDR3 sequence: CASSYSLNYGYTF. In DNA, the CDR3 is TGTGCCAGCAGTTACTCACTGAACTATGGCTACACCTTC.

The chain joins TRBV12-5 to TRBJ1-5, with D maybe TRBD1 (5 bases). V was cut by 5 bases and J by 4 bases, with 9 bases left in between. Germline assignment: CDR1 LGHNT and CDR2 FRNRAP. This CDR3 comprises 13 residues. CDR3 protein: CASGGGGNQPQHF. The CDR3 nucleotides are TGTGCTAGTGGTGGGGGGGGGAATCAGCCCCAGCATTTT.

The chain links TRBV19 to TRBJ1-1, with a tentative D call TRBD1 (5 bases). The CDR3 is made up of 13 amino acids. With 10 bases removed from V and 0 bases from J, the gap between germline ends came to 12 bases. The germline gives CDR1 LNHDA, CDR2 SQIVND (reference sequence). The CDR3 sequence: CATLRQMNTEAFF. The CDR3 DNA follows: TGTGCCACCCTGAGACAGATGAACACTGAAGCTTTCTTT. The entire variable domain, with the rest obtained from reference TRBV19 and TRBJ1-1, is as follows: DGGITQSPKYLFRKEGQNVTLSCEQNLNHDAMYWYRQDPGQGLRLIYYSQIVNDFQKGDIAEGYSVSREKKESFPLTVTSAQKNPTAFYLCATLRQMNTEAFFGQGTRLTVV.

V usage is TRBV4-1 and J usage is TRBJ2-7; a weak D match, TRBD2 (6 bases). There are 17 residues in the CDR3. Germline values: CDR1 MGHRA, CDR2 YSYEKL. V was pared by 4 bases and J by 2 bases, with 21 bases between. The CDR3 DNA follows: TGCGCCAGCAGCCCCCTACCGACGGGACTTACGACCTACGAGCAGTACTTC. Its translation is CASSPLPTGLTTYEQYF.

This clone showed up just a few times. The rearrangement joins TRBV7-9 to TRBJ1-1, with TRBD1 as a possible D gene (5 bases). The CDR3 extends over 14 amino acids. Per the germline V gene, CDR1 is SEHNR and CDR2 is FQNEAQ (reference sequence). Trimming took off 2 bases at V and 3 bases at J, with 10 bases between the two ends. The CDR3 region is CASSLRGGDTEAFF. Here the CDR3 DNA reads TGTGCCAGCAGCTTAAGGGGCGGGGACACTGAAGCTTTCTTT.

This clone was counted only a few times. V and J are TRBV2 and TRBJ1-1; TRBD1 is a possible D gene (5 bases). Trimming cost V 6 bases and J 0 bases, with 11 bases left between them. The CDR3 consists of 14 residues. The germline V gene has CDR1 SNHLY and CDR2 FYNNEI. CDR3 coding DNA: TGTGCCAGCAGCGCGGGACCGTTGAACACTGAAGCTTTCTTT. Protein product: CASSAGPLNTEAFF.

V gene TRBV4-2 combines with J gene TRBJ2-5; D is possibly TRBD2 (5 bases). CDR1 is LGHNA, CDR2 YNFKEQ, per germline. This CDR3 has 14 residues. Trimming took off 3 bases at V and 6 bases at J, with 14 bases between the two ends. The CDR3 DNA follows: TGTGCCAGCAGCCAGGATGCTAGCAGACAGACCCAGTACTTC. This encodes CASSQDASRQTQYF.

In its sample, this clone was seen a few times. The chain carries TRBV6-6 and TRBJ1-2, with D possibly matching TRBD1 (6 bases). CDR1 is MNHNY, CDR2 SVGAGI, per germline (reference sequence). The CDR3 has 16 residues. V lost 5 bases to trimming and J lost 7 bases, with 23 bases between them. The CDR3 here is CASSPGGVSLGGGYTF. The CDR3 DNA reads TGTGCCAGCAGTCCGGGGGGGGTCTCACTAGGGGGTGGCTACACCTTC.